The subject of this entry is one T cell receptor beta chain. Its antigen is not identified. At one boundary the junction diverges from the germline segment, which might be a read error. 60 Vbeta and 13 Jbeta primers were used in PCR. The method was immunoSEQ multiplex PCR; TCRdb's version includes in-frame clones alone and lacks a portion of them. The sample holds approximately 37,000 clones, 82% seen once. The record originates from a study of cytomegalovirus exposure and HLA in healthy donors. Study-level findings and limits: HLA alleles were associated with roughly 17,000 TCR beta sequences in a later analysis at 0.05 false discovery rate.

This CDR3 is 18 amino acids long. CDR1 is SSHAT and CDR2 is FNYEAQ in the germline V gene (reference sequence). The rearrangement links TRBV7-7 to TRBJ2-5, with 11 positions matching TRBD2. This clonotype originated in a woman younger than 35 in good health and CMV-seropositive. The sample was PBMCs. This CDR3 reads CASSRPQGTSGKVETQYF. The DNA for the CDR3 is TGTGCTAGCAGCCGACCCCAAGGGACTAGCGGCAAAGTAGAGACCCAGTACTTC.